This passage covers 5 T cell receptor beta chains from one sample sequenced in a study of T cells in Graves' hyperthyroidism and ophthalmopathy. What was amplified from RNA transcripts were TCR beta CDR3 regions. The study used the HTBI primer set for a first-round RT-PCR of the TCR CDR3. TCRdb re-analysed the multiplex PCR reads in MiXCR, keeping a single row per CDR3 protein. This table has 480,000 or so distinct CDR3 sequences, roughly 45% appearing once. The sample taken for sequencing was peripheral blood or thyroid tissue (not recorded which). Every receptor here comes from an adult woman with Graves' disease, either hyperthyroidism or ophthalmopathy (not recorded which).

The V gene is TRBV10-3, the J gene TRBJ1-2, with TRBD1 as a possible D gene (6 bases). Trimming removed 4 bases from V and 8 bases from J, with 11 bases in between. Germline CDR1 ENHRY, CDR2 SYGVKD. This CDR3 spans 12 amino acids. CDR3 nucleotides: TGTGCCATCAGTGGACAGGCCCGCGGCTACACCTTC. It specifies CAISGQARGYTF.

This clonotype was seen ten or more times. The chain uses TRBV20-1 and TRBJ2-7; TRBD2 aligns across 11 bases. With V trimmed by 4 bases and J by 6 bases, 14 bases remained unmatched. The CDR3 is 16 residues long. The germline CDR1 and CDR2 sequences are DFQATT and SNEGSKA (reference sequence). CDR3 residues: CSAIDVAGGPSGEQYF. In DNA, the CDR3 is TGCAGTGCTATAGACGTAGCGGGAGGGCCAAGTGGCGAGCAGTACTTC.

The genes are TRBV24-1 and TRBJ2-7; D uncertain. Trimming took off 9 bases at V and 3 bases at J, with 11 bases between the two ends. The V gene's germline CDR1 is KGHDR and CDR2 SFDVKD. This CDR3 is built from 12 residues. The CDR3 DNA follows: TGTGCCACCTCTAACACAAACTACGAGCAGTACTTC. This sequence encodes CATSNTNYEQYF.

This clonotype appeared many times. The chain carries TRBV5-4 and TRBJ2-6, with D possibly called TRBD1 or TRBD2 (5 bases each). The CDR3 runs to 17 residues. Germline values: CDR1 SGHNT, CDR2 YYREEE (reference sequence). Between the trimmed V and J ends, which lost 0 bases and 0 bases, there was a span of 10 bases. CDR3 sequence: CASSLGGSYSGANVLTF. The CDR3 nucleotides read TGTGCCAGCAGCTTGGGGGGGTCCTACTCTGGGGCCAACGTCCTGACTTTC.

CDR3 amino acids: CASSYVLAGRTGELFF. In DNA, the CDR3 is TGTGCCAGCAGTTACGTTCTAGCGGGTCGAACCGGGGAGCTGTTTTTT. V gene TRBV6-2 or TRBV6-3 combines with J gene TRBJ2-2, with 8 bases aligning to TRBD2. Germline V gives CDR1 MNHEY, CDR2 SVGEGT. The CDR3 sequence is 16 residues long. With 2 bases clipped from V and 5 bases from J, the junction kept 7 bases outside the gene matches.